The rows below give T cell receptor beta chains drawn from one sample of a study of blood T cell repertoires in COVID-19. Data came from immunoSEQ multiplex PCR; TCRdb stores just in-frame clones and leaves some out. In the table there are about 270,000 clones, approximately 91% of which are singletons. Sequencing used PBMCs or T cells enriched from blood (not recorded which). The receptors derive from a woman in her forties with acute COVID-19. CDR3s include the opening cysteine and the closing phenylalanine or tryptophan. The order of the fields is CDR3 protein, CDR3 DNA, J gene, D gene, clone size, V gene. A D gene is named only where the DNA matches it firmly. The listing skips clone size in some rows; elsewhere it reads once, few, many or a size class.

CASSLSGTVSTDTQYF,TGCGCCAGCAGCTTGTCCGGGACAGTTAGCACAGATACGCAGTATTTT,TRBJ2-3,TRBD1,.,TRBV5-1
CASSAVGRQGTDTQYF,TGTGCCAGCAGTGCGGTGGGGCGGCAGGGCACAGATACGCAGTATTTT,TRBJ2-3,.,.,TRBV2
CASSRDPSSYEQYF,TGTGCCAGCAGCCGAGATCCCAGCTCCTACGAGCAGTACTTC,TRBJ2-7,.,.,TRBV7-8
CASSQGGQPKNIQYF,TGTGCCAGCAGCCAAGGCGGACAGCCTAAAAACATTCAGTACTTC,TRBJ2-4,.,.,TRBV3-1/TRBV3-2
CASSQGQGYQPQHF,TGTGCCAGCAGCCAAGGACAGGGTTATCAGCCCCAGCATTTT,TRBJ1-5,TRBD1,.,TRBV6-5
CSASPMGLYGYTF,TGCAGTGCTAGTCCCATGGGGCTCTATGGCTACACCTTC,TRBJ1-2,.,.,TRBV20-1
CASSLSGQETQYF,TGCGCCAGCAGCTTGAGCGGGCAAGAGACCCAGTACTTC,TRBJ2-5,.,.,TRBV5-1
CASSPPLTGSSGNTIYF,TGTGCCAGCAGCCCTCCGTTGACAGGTAGCTCTGGAAACACCATATATTTT,TRBJ1-3,.,.,TRBV5-4
CASRPGQKDNEQFF,TGTGCCAGTAGACCGGGACAGAAGGACAATGAGCAGTTCTTC,TRBJ2-1,TRBD1,.,TRBV19
CASSLGAGSQGYEQYF,TGTGCCAGCAGCTTAGGGGCCGGATCTCAGGGGTACGAGCAGTACTTC,TRBJ2-7,.,.,TRBV7-8
CASSWGRTYEQYF,TGTGCCAGCAGTTGGGGGCGTACCTACGAGCAGTACTTC,TRBJ2-7,.,.,TRBV28
CASSPSVGQGTDTQYF,TGTGCCAGCAGCCCGTCGGTGGGACAGGGCACAGATACGCAGTATTTT,TRBJ2-3,TRBD1,.,TRBV7-2
CASSRTWDSSGNTIYF,TGTGCCAGCAGCCGAACTTGGGACAGCTCTGGAAACACCATATATTTT,TRBJ1-3,TRBD1,few,TRBV5-5
CASREGRDYGYTF,TGTGCCAGCAGGGAGGGAAGGGACTATGGCTACACCTTC,TRBJ1-2,.,.,TRBV2
CASSLRVGSSYNSPLHF,TGTGCCAGCAGCTTAAGAGTGGGGAGCTCCTATAATTCACCCCTCCACTTT,TRBJ1-6,.,.,TRBV7-2
CASSLGQGQRETQYF,TGTGCCAGCAGCTTAGGTCAGGGTCAAAGGGAGACCCAGTACTTC,TRBJ2-5,.,.,TRBV7-8
CASSQQGLNTEAFF,TGTGCCAGCAGTCAACAGGGTTTGAACACTGAAGCTTTCTTT,TRBJ1-1,.,.,TRBV6-5
CASSFSGFSQPQHF,TGTGCCAGCAGCTTTTCAGGGTTTAGTCAGCCCCAGCATTTT,TRBJ1-5,.,.,TRBV7-8
CASDLTGVHEKLFF,TGTGCCAGCGACCTGACAGGGGTGCATGAAAAACTGTTTTTT,TRBJ1-4,TRBD1,once,TRBV2
CASSFDGTGGLPQHF,TGTGCCAGCAGTTTTGACGGCACAGGGGGACTGCCCCAGCATTTT,TRBJ1-5,TRBD1,.,TRBV28
CASSRSEAYEQYF,TGTGCCAGCTCCCGAAGCGAAGCTTACGAGCAGTACTTC,TRBJ2-7,.,.,TRBV2
CASSRTTEKNYGYTF,TGCGCCAGCAGCAGGACTACAGAGAAGAACTATGGCTACACCTTC,TRBJ1-2,.,.,TRBV5-1
CASSLRQGDTQYF,TGTGCCAGCAGTTTACGACAGGGGGATACGCAGTATTTT,TRBJ2-3,TRBD1,.,TRBV27
CASSLTGGNDQPQHF,TGTGCCAGCAGCTTGACAGGGGGGAATGATCAGCCCCAGCATTTT,TRBJ1-5,TRBD1,.,TRBV7-9
CASSIRQNNSPLHF,TGTGCCAGCAGCATCCGACAGAATAATTCACCCCTCCACTTT,TRBJ1-6,.,.,TRBV9
CASSPGASNEKLFF,TGTGCCAGCTCACCGGGAGCCTCTAATGAAAAACTGTTTTTT,TRBJ1-4,.,.,TRBV18
CATGGQGRDEQYF,TGTGCCACCGGCGGACAGGGAAGGGACGAGCAGTACTTC,TRBJ2-7,TRBD1,few,TRBV3-1/TRBV3-2
CASSPLGQINEKLFF,TGCGCCAGCAGCCCATTGGGACAGATTAATGAAAAACTGTTTTTT,TRBJ1-4,TRBD1,once,TRBV5-1
CASSQAGGEKLFF,TGTGCCAGCAGTCAGGCAGGGGGCGAAAAACTGTTTTTT,TRBJ1-4,TRBD1,.,TRBV12-3/TRBV12-4